Shown below are 29 T cell receptor beta chains from a single sample sequenced in a study of blood T cell repertoires in COVID-19. Sequencing was performed with immunoSEQ multiplex PCR; in TCRdb, only in-frame clones are kept and a portion is missing. The sample lists roughly 200,000 clones, approximately 89% seen once, with around 4.2% in the top ten. The sample taken for sequencing was PBMCs or T cells enriched from blood (not recorded which). The receptors stem from a woman aged 25 to 39 with acute COVID-19.

The V call is TRBV5-4, the J call TRBJ1-1; maybe TRBD1 (5 bases). V lost 5 bases to trimming and J lost 5 bases, with 16 bases between them. Germline V CDR1 and CDR2: SGHNT, YYREEE (reference sequence). CDR3 size: 14 residues. CDR3 nucleotides: TGTGCCAGCAGGCGACAGTCCGCGAGGACTGAAGCTTTCTTT. It specifies CASRRQSARTEAFF. The full variable domain, rest sourced from reference TRBV5-4 and TRBJ1-1, is ETGVTQSPTHLIKTRGQQVTLRCSSQSGHNTVSWYQQALGQGPQFIFQYYREEENGRGNFPPRFSGLQFPNYSSELNVNALELDDSALYLCASRRQSARTEAFFGQGTRLTVV.

The V and J genes are TRBV2 and TRBJ2-7; 11 bases map to TRBD1. CDR1 and CDR2 from the germline V gene are SNHLY and FYNNEI. V trimming: 6 bases; J trimming: 3 bases; junction bases outside the gene matches: 7. The CDR3 consists of 15 residues. CDR3 region: CASRLRDRGNYEQYF. In DNA form, the CDR3 reads TGTGCCAGCAGATTGAGGGACAGGGGGAACTACGAGCAGTACTTC.

This chain links TRBV10-3 with TRBJ1-3, with a weak D call TRBD1 (5 bases). The CDR3 is 12 amino acids. The V end was cut by 8 bases, the J end by 5 bases, with 10 bases between. Germline loops: CDR1 ENHRY, CDR2 SYGVKD. CDR3 region: CAIDDSRNTIYF. CDR3 DNA sequence: TGTGCCATCGATGACAGTAGAAACACCATATATTTT.

The chain is built from TRBV4-1 and TRBJ1-5; D not certain. This CDR3 spans 15 amino acids. Germline V gene lookup returns CDR1 MGHRA and CDR2 YSYEKL. Trimming removed 0 bases from V and 3 bases from J, with 9 bases in between. The CDR3 reads CASSQEPGLNQPQHF. Written as DNA, the CDR3 is TGCGCCAGCAGCCAAGAACCTGGACTCAATCAGCCCCAGCATTTT.

The V gene is TRBV30, the J gene TRBJ1-2; tentative D call: TRBD1 (6 bases). The CDR3 is made up of 14 amino acids. Trimming took off 4 bases at V and 0 bases at J, with 12 bases between the two ends. Germline CDR1 GTSNPN, CDR2 SVGIG (reference sequence). CDR3: CAWTWDTSNYGYTF. CDR3 sequence (DNA): TGTGCCTGGACCTGGGACACCTCTAACTATGGCTACACCTTC.

The rearrangement links TRBV4-1 to TRBJ1-5; the D is unclear. Germline CDR1 MGHRA, CDR2 YSYEKL. The CDR3 contains 16 residues. The V gene lost 4 bases and the J gene lost 0 bases, with 13 bases spanning the gap. CDR3: CASSLRLGVSNQPQHF. The CDR3 nucleotides are TGCGCCAGCAGCCTTAGACTAGGAGTTAGCAATCAGCCCCAGCATTTT.

This chain links TRBV7-2 with TRBJ2-1; unclear D gene. There are 13 residues in the CDR3. Germline lookup yields CDR1 SGHTA and CDR2 FQGNSA. The germline V and J ends were trimmed by 3 bases and 6 bases, with 9 bases remaining between them. The CDR3 protein is CASSFTLVNEQFF. The CDR3 coding sequence is TGTGCCAGCAGCTTCACCCTAGTCAATGAGCAGTTCTTC.

Only one count was recorded for this clone. This sequence joins TRBV12-3 or TRBV12-4 and TRBJ2-3, with D unresolved. The V end lost 5 bases, the J end lost 6 bases, and 6 bases lay between the germline ends. CDR3 length: 11 residues. CDR3 protein: CASSPFDTQYF. The CDR3 DNA sequence: TGTGCCAGCAGTCCCTTTGATACGCAGTATTTT.

The chain has TRBV9 and TRBJ1-4, with D hard to call. This CDR3 spans 13 amino acids. CDR1 and CDR2 from the germline V gene are SGDLS and YYNGEE. V lost 0 bases to trimming and J lost 12 bases, with 12 bases between them. CDR3 sequence (DNA): TGTGCCAGCAGCGTAGGTCTCGGCGGGGAACTGTTTTTT. It yields the protein CASSVGLGGELFF.

This clone has only one observation. The chain uses TRBV30 and TRBJ2-7; 9 positions match TRBD1. The CDR3 runs 13 residues. Germline lookup yields CDR1 GTSNPN and CDR2 SVGIG (reference sequence). J was trimmed by 5 bases and V by 4 bases; bases with no gene match: 6. CDR3 nucleotide sequence: TGTGCCTGGAATAAGAGACAGGGGGACGAGCAGTACTTC. Translation: CAWNKRQGDEQYF.

V usage is TRBV11-1 and J usage is TRBJ2-3, with D possibly being TRBD2 (6 bases). From germline, CDR1 is SGHAT and CDR2 FQDESV (reference sequence). Trimming stripped 8 bases from V and 2 bases from J, with 11 bases between. The CDR3 extends over 13 amino acids. For the CDR3, the DNA is TGTGCCAGCTCATGGGGGGACACAGATACGCAGTATTTT. This codes for CASSWGDTDTQYF. Complete variable domain (other parts from reference TRBV11-1 and TRBJ2-3): EAEVAQSPRYKITEKSQAVAFWCDPISGHATLYWYRQILGQGPELLVQFQDESVVDDSQLPKDRFSAERLKGVDSTLKIQPAELGDSAMYLCASSWGDTDTQYFGPGTRLTVL.

This chain connects TRBV19 to TRBJ2-1; D is uncertain. V was cut by 3 bases and J by 9 bases, with 15 bases left in between. In germline, CDR1 is LNHDA, CDR2 SQIVND (reference sequence). This CDR3 region has 14 residues. The CDR3 nucleotides are TGTGCCAGTAGTATCACCTGGCGAGGAACTGAGCAGTTCTTC. Translation gives CASSITWRGTEQFF.

This clone has a single count. V usage is TRBV30 and J usage is TRBJ1-2, with D uncertain. The V gene lost 2 bases and the J gene lost 4 bases, with 11 bases spanning the gap. This CDR3 contains 13 residues. CDR1 and CDR2 from the germline V gene are GTSNPN and SVGIG (reference sequence). The CDR3 DNA is TGTGCCTGGAGTATAGGTGGGCCCTATGGCTACACCTTC. It encodes CAWSIGGPYGYTF.

The chain joins TRBV5-6 to TRBJ1-6; 7 bases map to TRBD1. CDR3 length: 15 residues. From germline, CDR1 is SGHDT and CDR2 YYEEEE. Unmatched junction bases numbered 3, after V lost 3 bases and J lost 3 bases. DNA for the CDR3: TGTGCCAGCAGCTCGGACAGGTTCTATAATTCACCCCTCCACTTT. Its protein is CASSSDRFYNSPLHF.

The chain couples TRBV4-1 to TRBJ1-1, with D perhaps TRBD1 (5 bases). The ends were cut back, 2 bases at V and 4 bases at J, with 14 bases in the middle. This CDR3 region has 15 residues. Germline loops: CDR1 MGHRA, CDR2 YSYEKL. The CDR3 DNA sequence: TGCGCCAGCAGCCAATATCTCAGGGATTTCACTGAAGCTTTCTTT. This encodes CASSQYLRDFTEAFF.

The V gene is TRBV4-3, the J gene TRBJ2-1, with TRBD2 matching 8 bases. The CDR3 extends over 15 amino acids. V was pared by 2 bases and J by 5 bases, with 5 bases of the junction left unmatched. The germline gives CDR1 LGHNA, CDR2 YSLEER. The CDR3 region is CASSQTSGGDNEQFF. For the CDR3, the DNA is TGCGCCAGCAGCCAAACTAGCGGAGGTGACAATGAGCAGTTCTTC.

This chain links TRBV5-1 with TRBJ1-4, with D perhaps TRBD1 (6 bases). Germline-derived CDR1 and CDR2 are SGHRS and YFSETQ. The germline V and J ends were trimmed by 2 bases and 4 bases, with 15 bases remaining between them. The CDR3 covers 16 residues. The CDR3 sequence is CASSFRGSGDNEKLFF. For the CDR3, the DNA is TGCGCCAGCAGCTTCAGGGGAAGTGGTGATAATGAAAAACTGTTTTTT. The full variable domain, in which reference TRBV5-1 and TRBJ1-4 provide the parts outside the CDR3, is KAGVTQTPRYLIKTRGQQVTLSCSPISGHRSVSWYQQTPGQGLQFLFEYFSETQRNKGNFPGRFSGRQFSNSRSEMNVSTLELGDSALYLCASSFRGSGDNEKLFFGSGTQLSVL.

The chain carries TRBV2 and TRBJ1-5, with D possibly matching TRBD1 (5 bases). Germline loops: CDR1 SNHLY, CDR2 FYNNEI. The CDR3 consists of 14 residues. V lost 6 bases and J lost 4, with 13 bases in between. This CDR3 reads CASRASGGNQPQHF. The CDR3 nucleotides are TGTGCCAGCAGAGCCAGCGGGGGTAATCAGCCCCAGCATTTT. Combining the CDR3 with reference TRBV2 and TRBJ1-5 gives the whole variable domain EPEVTQTPSHQVTQMGQEVILRCVPISNHLYFYWYRQILGQKVEFLVSFYNNEISEKSEIFDDQFSVERPDGSNFTLKIRSTKLEDSAMYFCASRASGGNQPQHFGDGTRLSIL.

This chain joins TRBV5-1 and TRBJ1-4; TRBD1 agrees at 7 bases. The V gene's germline CDR1 is SGHRS and CDR2 YFSETQ. J gave up 4 bases and V 1 base, and 4 bases lay outside the gene matches. The CDR3 totals 15 residues. CDR3 sequence (DNA): TGCGCCAGCAGCTTGCGGGACAGCAGTAATGAAAAACTGTTTTTT. Protein: CASSLRDSSNEKLFF.

The J gene is TRBJ1-1, the V gene TRBV5-6; D is unclear. Germline CDR1 reads SGHDT; CDR2 reads YYEEEE. This CDR3 contains 15 residues. Trimming removed 3 bases at V and 2 bases at J, with 14 bases between. This CDR3 is CASSSFHRVNTEAFF. CDR3 coding DNA: TGTGCCAGCAGCTCTTTTCACCGGGTCAACACTGAAGCTTTCTTT.

This sequence joins TRBV19 and TRBJ2-5; tentatively, D is TRBD2 (7 bases). The germline V gene encodes CDR1 LNHDA and CDR2 SQIVND (reference sequence). There are 14 residues in the CDR3. CDR3 bases: TGTGCAGTTAGTGGGGGGGGCCGGCGGGAGACCCAGTACTTC. It codes for CAVSGGGRRETQYF.

The DNA for the CDR3 is TGTGCCTGGGGAGGACAGTATAATTCACCCCTCCACTTT. Residues: CAWGGQYNSPLHF. The V and J genes are TRBV30 and TRBJ1-6; the D gene is possibly TRBD1 (6 bases). In germline, CDR1 is GTSNPN, CDR2 SVGIG (reference sequence). The ends were cut back, 5 bases at V and 4 bases at J, with 9 bases in the middle. The CDR3 is 13 residues long.

The V call is TRBV18, the J call TRBJ2-3; D uncertain. This CDR3 contains 13 residues. Trimming removed 1 base at V and 4 bases at J, with 6 bases between. The germline V gene encodes CDR1 KGHSH and CDR2 LQKENI. The DNA of the CDR3 is TGTGCCAGCTCACCACGGAGACCAGATACGCAGTATTTT. This sequence encodes CASSPRRPDTQYF.

The genes are TRBV18 and TRBJ1-2; a weak D match, TRBD1 (5 bases). The CDR3 loop spans 16 amino acids. The V end was cut by 3 bases, the J end by 0 bases, with 14 bases between. The germline V gene encodes CDR1 KGHSH and CDR2 LQKENI. The DNA for the CDR3 is TGTGCCAGCTCACCGGAGGGGACGGGATCTAACTATGGCTACACCTTC. It specifies CASSPEGTGSNYGYTF.

This clone was counted a few times. This chain joins TRBV6-2 or TRBV6-3 and TRBJ1-5; no definite D call. V lost 5 bases and J lost 0, with 8 bases in between. Germline CDR1 and CDR2: MNHEY and SVGEGT. CDR3 length equals 14 residues. CDR3 loop: CASSVTVSNQPQHF. The CDR3 DNA sequence: TGTGCCAGCAGTGTTACAGTTAGCAATCAGCCCCAGCATTTT.

This chain links TRBV9 with TRBJ1-5; possible D gene TRBD1, 6 bases. V was pared by 3 bases and J by 6 bases, with 10 bases between. CDR1 is SGDLS and CDR2 is YYNGEE in the germline V gene. This CDR3 region has 13 residues. In DNA form, the CDR3 reads TGTGCCAGCAGCGCGACAGGTGCTCAGCCCCAGCATTTT. As protein: CASSATGAQPQHF.

The CDR3 nucleotides are TGTGCCAGCAGCTTAGACGGGACCTACGAGCAGTACTTC. The encoded protein is CASSLDGTYEQYF. This chain connects TRBV7-9 to TRBJ2-7; D may be TRBD2 (5 bases). V shed 1 base and J shed 2 bases, with 6 bases lying between them. The CDR3 consists of 13 residues. Germline values: CDR1 SEHNR, CDR2 FQNEAQ (reference sequence).

The rearrangement uses TRBV7-3 and TRBJ2-2; 7 bases align to TRBD1. The J segment lost 6 bases and the V segment lost 6 bases, leaving 4 bases of the junction unmatched. CDR1 is SGHTA, CDR2 FQGTGA, per germline. This CDR3 comprises 13 residues. This chain's CDR3 is CASRRQGAGELFF. CDR3 sequence (DNA): TGTGCCAGCAGGAGACAGGGAGCCGGGGAGCTGTTTTTT.

The genes are TRBV15 and TRBJ1-4, with a weak D call TRBD1 (5 bases). The germline V and J ends were trimmed by 6 bases and 3 bases, with 14 bases remaining between them. CDR3 size: 15 residues. Germline CDR1 is LNHNV and CDR2 is YYDKDF (reference sequence). The CDR3, as DNA: TGTGCCACCAGGACGGGGGAGGTGTCTAATGAAAAACTGTTTTTT. Translating it yields CATRTGEVSNEKLFF.